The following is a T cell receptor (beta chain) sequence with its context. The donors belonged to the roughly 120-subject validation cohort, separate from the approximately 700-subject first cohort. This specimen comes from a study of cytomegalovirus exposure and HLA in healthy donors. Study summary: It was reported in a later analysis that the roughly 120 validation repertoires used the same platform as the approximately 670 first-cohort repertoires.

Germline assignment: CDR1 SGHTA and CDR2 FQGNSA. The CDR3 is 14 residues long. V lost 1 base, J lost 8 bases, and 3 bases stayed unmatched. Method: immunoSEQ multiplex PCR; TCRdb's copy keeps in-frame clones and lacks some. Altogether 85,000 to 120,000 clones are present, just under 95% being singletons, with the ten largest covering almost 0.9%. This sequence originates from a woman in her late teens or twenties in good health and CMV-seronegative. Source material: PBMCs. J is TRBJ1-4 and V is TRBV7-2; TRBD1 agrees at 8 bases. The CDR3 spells CASSLVRGREKLFF. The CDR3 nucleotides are TGTGCCAGCAGCTTAGTCAGGGGGCGCGAAAAACTGTTTTTT. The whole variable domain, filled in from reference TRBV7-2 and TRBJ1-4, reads GAGVSQSPSNKVTEKGKDVELRCDPISGHTALYWYRQSLGQGLEFLIYFQGNSAPDKSGLPSDRFSAERTGGSVSTLTIQRTQQEDSAVYLCASSLVRGREKLFFGSGTQLSVL.